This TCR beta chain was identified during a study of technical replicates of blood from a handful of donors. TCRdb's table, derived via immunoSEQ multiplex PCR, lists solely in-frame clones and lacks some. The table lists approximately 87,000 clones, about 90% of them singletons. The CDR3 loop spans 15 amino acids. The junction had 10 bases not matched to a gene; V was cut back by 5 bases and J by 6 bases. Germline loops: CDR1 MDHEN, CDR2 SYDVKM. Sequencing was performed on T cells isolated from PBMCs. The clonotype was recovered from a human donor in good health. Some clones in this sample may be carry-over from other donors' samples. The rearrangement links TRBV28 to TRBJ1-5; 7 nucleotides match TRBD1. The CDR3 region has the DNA TGTGCCAGCAGTCCCCCCACAGGGGCAGTTCAGCCCCAGCATTTT. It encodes CASSPPTGAVQPQHF.